These T cell receptor beta chains were read from a single sample in a study of blood T cell repertoires in COVID-19. Only in-frame clones appear in the TCRdb table, and some are missing; sequencing was by immunoSEQ multiplex PCR. This sample has about 15,000 clones; roughly 92% occur once, and the top ten carry 6% to 9%. Sequenced input: peripheral blood. These receptors were taken from a human donor with active COVID-19. The donor label of this sample is uncertain. Each CDR3 is given without its conserved first and last residue. D genes are given only for firm matches.

j_gene	v_gene	d_gene	CDR3aa
TRBJ2-1	TRBV11-3	TRBD2	ASSYLAGALNEQF
TRBJ1-3	TRBV11-2	.	ASGGLSGNTIY
TRBJ2-3	TRBV6-4	TRBD2	ATQGGEGSTDTQY
TRBJ2-2	TRBV19	TRBD1	ASSNAGDREYTGELF
TRBJ1-4	TRBV28	TRBD1	ASSSGQLNEKLF
TRBJ1-1	TRBV5-1	.	ASSPFLRDTEAF
TRBJ1-4	TRBV5-1	.	ASSFTPTNEKLF
TRBJ2-1	TRBV24-1	.	ATLGGGGGRQF
TRBJ2-2	TRBV12-5	.	AGSPRGANTGELF
TRBJ2-5	TRBV10-2	.	ASSEGGETQY
TRBJ2-3	TRBV3-1/TRBV3-2	.	ASSRLSSSTDTQY
TRBJ1-5	TRBV5-5	.	ASSRGSGNQPQH
TRBJ1-6	TRBV25-1	TRBD1	ASRETGGIGSPLH
TRBJ2-7	TRBV9	.	ASSPRAGAYEQY
TRBJ2-5	TRBV3-1/TRBV3-2	TRBD1	ASSSRDREETQY
TRBJ2-1	TRBV9	TRBD2	ASSVGSGAYNEQF
TRBJ2-6	TRBV18	.	ASSARQVSGANVLT
TRBJ2-3	TRBV9	TRBD2	ASSVAASGGPGDTQY
TRBJ2-3	TRBV3-1/TRBV3-2	.	ASSQASGFTDTQY
TRBJ2-7	TRBV7-8	TRBD2	ASSSGLDPRGYEQY
TRBJ1-5	TRBV2	TRBD1	ASSGQGRSQPQH
TRBJ2-1	TRBV5-1	TRBD2	ASSYGTSGNNEQF
TRBJ1-4	TRBV27	TRBD1	ASSPEGGDEKLF
TRBJ1-2	TRBV6-2/TRBV6-3	.	ASSYSQRTGDGYT
TRBJ1-1	TRBV18	TRBD1	ASSPDRGLTEAF
TRBJ1-4	TRBV4-3	TRBD1	ASSQGAGTGIGEKLF
TRBJ2-5	TRBV5-1	.	ASSSRDAQETQY
TRBJ2-3	TRBV28	.	ASNAGTMSWVTQY
TRBJ2-7	TRBV3-1/TRBV3-2	.	ASSRDRQGNYEQY
TRBJ2-2	TRBV2	TRBD2	ASSPGLASGELF
TRBJ2-7	TRBV19	TRBD2	ASSPRPGTSGRSVFHEQY
TRBJ2-5	TRBV6-2/TRBV6-3	TRBD1	ASSLARPGQGRETQY
TRBJ1-4	TRBV3-1/TRBV3-2	TRBD1	ASSQDPGQGNEKLF
TRBJ1-1	TRBV18	.	ASSPNVGQTNTEAF
TRBJ2-2	TRBV18	.	ASSPLKNTGELF
TRBJ2-1	TRBV25-1	TRBD1	ASSEFRDRNEQF
TRBJ1-6	TRBV5-4	TRBD1	ASRMTGSWSPLH
TRBJ2-5	TRBV5-1	TRBD2	ASSSGLAGSQETQY
TRBJ2-7	TRBV9	TRBD2	ASSAGAGGSYEQY
TRBJ2-3	TRBV30	TRBD2	AQTSGRGSDTQY
TRBJ2-1	TRBV6-2/TRBV6-3	.	ASSYSWGGRDEQF
TRBJ2-1	TRBV4-2	TRBD2	ASSQGVLAGSYNEQF
TRBJ2-1	TRBV11-2	.	ASSPRVSTYNEQF
TRBJ2-2	TRBV11-3	TRBD1	ASKGASGGELF
TRBJ1-3	TRBV7-2	.	ASSLDLAATIY
TRBJ1-1	TRBV19	TRBD1	ASSILSGQGMAEAF
TRBJ2-7	TRBV29-1	TRBD2	SVLAGGPYEQY
TRBJ2-7	TRBV7-9	.	ASGNSGYEQY
TRBJ2-7	TRBV5-6	TRBD2	ASSVLAGGRYEQY
TRBJ1-3	TRBV2	.	ASSRRTGNTIY
TRBJ1-5	TRBV3-1/TRBV3-2	.	ASSRLNQPQH
TRBJ1-2	TRBV7-2	TRBD1	ASSPRQGSTYGYT
TRBJ1-4	TRBV19	.	ASSPGRWVDNEKLF
TRBJ2-1	TRBV19	.	ASSMGSGPLLQF
TRBJ2-1	TRBV6-6	TRBD2	ASSLSLAGAEQF
TRBJ2-1	TRBV2	TRBD2	ASSETSGVYNEQF
TRBJ1-6	TRBV6-2/TRBV6-3	.	ASSYFQDFGTYNSPLH
TRBJ2-5	TRBV7-2	TRBD1	ASSPWTGGQETQY